Listed below are T cell receptor beta chains from one sample, sequenced in a study of Ad26.COV2.S vaccination and SARS-CoV-2 variants. Sequencing was performed with immunoSEQ multiplex PCR; in TCRdb, only in-frame clones are kept and a portion is missing. In the table there are 97,000 or so clones, around three quarters of which are singletons. The sequencing here drew on peripheral blood, taken after recovery from COVID-19. These receptors came from a human donor who had recovered from COVID-19. Each CDR3 is given without its conserved first and last residue. A D gene is named only where the DNA matches it firmly.

CDR3aa	len	d_gene	v_gene
ASRLAFKWRLNTEAF	15	NA	TRBV12-2
ASSLKLAGSYEQY	13	NA	TRBV5-1
ASSHLYEQY	9	NA	TRBV14
ASSLIGTGELF	11	NA	TRBV6-2/TRBV6-3
ASSTILGRPDTQY	13	NA	TRBV7-9
ASSQVTDTQY	10	NA	TRBV14
ASSLQTGGTEAF	12	TRBD1	TRBV7-3
ASSLVGRQGTNTIY	14	NA	TRBV28
ASGGMGEKLF	10	NA	TRBV5-4
AISDAGTDTQY	11	NA	TRBV10-3
ASSQGDSGELF	11	TRBD1	TRBV3-1/TRBV3-2
ASSLDRVADTQY	12	TRBD1	TRBV28
ASSLSGGRSYT	11	TRBD1	TRBV28
ASSFSAGWSTEAF	13	NA	TRBV28
ASSPNQGFVSGELF	14	NA	TRBV18
ASSFRQGEDEQY	12	TRBD1	TRBV4-2
ASSDRQGGTDTQY	13	TRBD1	TRBV6-1
ASSQEGATQGSETQY	15	NA	TRBV4-1
ASSPLSGVGSNEQF	14	TRBD2	TRBV3-1/TRBV3-2
AVPGTTTYEQY	11	TRBD2	TRBV30
ASSSSGQHTEAF	12	NA	TRBV7-3
ASSSGNSPLH	10	NA	TRBV5-5
ASSPRTSGNTGELF	14	TRBD2	TRBV2
ASSRRGPYQPQH	12	TRBD1	TRBV6-5
ASSPSFRDRGLLNTEAF	17	TRBD1	TRBV7-9
ATSDQTGSYNEQF	13	NA	TRBV24-1
ASSWGLAENIQY	12	TRBD2	TRBV6-2/TRBV6-3
AIRYSDVYNEQF	12	NA	TRBV10-3
ASSIGEYEQY	10	NA	TRBV3-1/TRBV3-2
ASSPPGTTDTQY	12	NA	TRBV7-3
ASSPSAGDKNIQY	13	TRBD2	TRBV7-3
ASLQGTDTQY	10	NA	TRBV4-1
ASSSKASGADTQY	13	TRBD2	TRBV5-4
ASSGPGRVRHYEQY	14	TRBD2	TRBV6-1
ASRPSGVILETQY	13	NA	TRBV5-1
ASSVGLSSEQF	11	NA	TRBV2
ASSLAFMGENTEAF	14	NA	TRBV7-9
ASSIVAGDGEKLF	13	NA	TRBV19
ASSFGATNEKLF	12	NA	TRBV19
ASSTMTGGVTGELF	14	TRBD1	TRBV19
AWRDILDFSTDTQY	14	NA	TRBV30
ASSSLQGLADTQY	13	NA	TRBV5-4
ASSPGMEEQY	10	NA	TRBV6-5
ASSINEVSSYEQY	13	NA	TRBV19
ASSRLEVAQAF	11	NA	TRBV11-2
ASSPRNYEQY	10	NA	TRBV11-2
ASSLGGAEAYEQY	13	NA	TRBV5-1
ASSQDAQPSYEQY	13	NA	TRBV4-1
ASSLLGQSYEQY	12	NA	TRBV28
ATSDRTGNYEQY	12	TRBD1	TRBV24-1
ASSDSISNQPQH	12	NA	TRBV2
ASSYQGGLNTGELF	14	NA	TRBV6-5
ASSTLGPSGYT	11	NA	TRBV5-1